Included here is one T cell receptor (beta chain) sequence, with context. These data come from a study of blood T cell repertoires in COVID-19. Study-level information: The samples span acute and convalescent COVID-19 from the United States, Italy and Spain.

The germline V and J ends were trimmed by 0 bases and 10 bases, with 13 bases remaining between them. This CDR3 has 14 residues. The germline CDR1 and CDR2 sequences are SGHAT and FQNNGV. The authors' processing: Using reference gene primer amplification, nucleated cell counts were estimated. The table came from immunoSEQ multiplex PCR; TCRdb's copy has only in-frame clones and leaves some out. From that table come the V and J calls and clone size; the DNA was used to work out D and trimming. The sample has roughly 24,000 clones, 92% seen once. Sequenced material: peripheral blood. The chain is built from TRBV11-2 and TRBJ2-1, with a tentative D call TRBD2 (6 bases). The TCR originated in a human donor in a cohort sampled during active COVID-19. The CDR3 DNA follows: TGTGCCAGCAGCTTAGATCTTAGCGGTCGGGAGCAGTTCTTC. Translated: CASSLDLSGREQFF.